This entry features one TCR beta chain sequence. Assay: immunoSEQ multiplex PCR; the TCRdb copy retains only in-frame clones and omits some. The data hold approximately 150,000 clones, with 75% to 95% observed a single time. The entry originates in a study of control samples from healthy donors and cancer patients. The CDR3 spans 14 residues. Germline V gene sequence: CDR1 LNHDA, CDR2 SQIVND (reference sequence). Germline trimming cut 5 bases from V and 8 bases from J; bases unmatched to any gene: 6. Specimen: blood. The chain carries TRBV19 and TRBJ1-4, with 9 bases identical to TRBD1. This clonotype originated in a man younger than 40 in good health. CDR3 bases: TGTGCCAGTAGTTCCCGGACAGGGGAGGAAAAACTGTTTTTT. Its protein is CASSSRTGEEKLFF.